Below, 17 T cell receptor beta chains from the same sample are listed, as sequenced in a study of PD-1 blockade in mismatch repair-deficient tumors. This table comes from immunoSEQ multiplex PCR, and its TCRdb copy is limited to in-frame clones, with some not included. The sample shows about 110,000 clones, 70% to 80% of them seen only once. Sample: peripheral blood, taken about 13 months after starting pembrolizumab. These receptors all come from an adult with mismatch repair-deficient cancer.

The genes are TRBV27 and TRBJ1-3; D gene uncertain. The V gene lost 7 bases and the J gene lost 0 bases, with 19 bases spanning the gap. Germline loops: CDR1 MNHEY, CDR2 SMNVEV (reference sequence). CDR3 length: 17 residues. Written as DNA, the CDR3 is TGTGCCAGCAAAGAAGAAGGTACGCAGCTCTCTGGAAACACCATATATTTT. This codes for CASKEEGTQLSGNTIYF.

The chain links TRBV5-6 to TRBJ1-1, with D tentatively TRBD1 (5 bases). CDR3 length equals 11 residues. The germline gives CDR1 SGHDT, CDR2 YYEEEE. The germline V and J ends were trimmed by 4 bases and 5 bases, with 6 bases remaining between them. In nucleotides, the CDR3 is TGTGCCAGCAGCAAGGGGACTGAAGCTTTCTTT. Translation: CASSKGTEAFF.

The chain links TRBV12-5 to TRBJ2-2; possibly TRBD2 for D (6 bases). The CDR3 has 13 residues. Germline values: CDR1 LGHNT, CDR2 FRNRAP. Trimming cost V 5 bases and J 4 bases, with 8 bases left between them. CDR3 sequence reads: CASGRTITGELFF. The DNA of the CDR3 is TGTGCTAGTGGTCGGACTATCACCGGGGAGCTGTTTTTT.

The genes are TRBV15 and TRBJ2-2; 10 bases match TRBD2. Trimming removed 4 bases from V and 7 bases from J; junction bases left unmatched: 9. The CDR3 sequence is 16 residues long. Per the germline V gene, CDR1 is LNHNV and CDR2 is YYDKDF (reference sequence). The CDR3, as DNA: TGTGCCACCAGCATCCCTAGCGGGAGATTTGTCGGGGAGCTGTTTTTT. This translates into CATSIPSGRFVGELFF.

The V and J genes are TRBV11-2 and TRBJ2-3, with no clear D. V was shortened by 5 bases and J by 2 bases, with 17 bases between the two germline ends. The length of the CDR3 is 16 residues. The V gene's germline CDR1 is SGHAT and CDR2 FQNNGV. This CDR3 is CASSPHGRDPTDTQYF. The CDR3 DNA follows: TGTGCCAGCAGCCCACACGGAAGAGATCCCACAGATACGCAGTATTTT.

The chain combines TRBV18 with TRBJ1-1; 7 positions agree with TRBD1. The germline V gene encodes CDR1 KGHSH and CDR2 LQKENI. The CDR3 spans 16 residues. V lost 0 bases to trimming and J lost 1 base; unmatched junction nucleotides: 5. The CDR3 protein is CASSPPTGRENTEAFF. CDR3 nucleotides: TGTGCCAGCTCACCACCGACAGGGAGGGAGAACACTGAAGCTTTCTTT.

This chain links TRBV4-1 with TRBJ2-7; 12 positions match TRBD2. Per germline, CDR1 MGHRA and CDR2 YSYEKL. The CDR3 runs to 16 residues. The trim removed 2 bases at V and 1 base at J, leaving 3 bases unmatched. CDR3 sequence (DNA): TGCGCCAGCAGCCAATTGACTAGCGGGAGTTCCTACGAGCAGTACTTC. It codes for CASSQLTSGSSYEQYF.

This clone was seen just once. This chain joins TRBV7-9 and TRBJ2-7; D gene ambiguous. V was pared by 2 bases and J by 0 bases, with 8 bases between. This CDR3 has 14 amino acids. Germline CDR1 is SEHNR and CDR2 is FQNEAQ (reference sequence). The CDR3 sequence is CASSLSPGSYEQYF. The CDR3 coding sequence is TGTGCCAGCAGCTTATCTCCCGGCTCCTACGAGCAGTACTTC.

V and J are TRBV30 and TRBJ1-1; D call uncertain. V shed 2 bases and J shed 2 bases, with 6 bases lying between them. The germline V gene encodes CDR1 GTSNPN and CDR2 SVGIG (reference sequence). The CDR3 runs 12 residues. The CDR3 sequence: CAWSQHNTEAFF. CDR3 nucleotide sequence: TGTGCCTGGAGTCAACATAACACTGAAGCTTTCTTT. Filled out from reference TRBV30 and TRBJ1-1, the complete variable domain reads SQTIHQWPATLVQPVGSPLSLECTVEGTSNPNLYWYRQAAGRGLQLLFYSVGIGQISSEVPQNLSASRPQDRQFILSSKKLLLSDSGFYLCAWSQHNTEAFFGQGTRLTVV.

The chain uses TRBV7-9 and TRBJ2-5; unclear D gene. V was trimmed by 3 bases and J by 5 bases, leaving 13 bases between them. CDR1 and CDR2 from the germline V gene are SEHNR and FQNEAQ (reference sequence). CDR3 length equals 14 residues. CDR3 residues: CASSFFVNRETQYF. The CDR3 region has the DNA TGTGCCAGCAGCTTTTTCGTGAATCGTGAGACCCAGTACTTC.

The chain couples TRBV5-1 to TRBJ1-2; a weak D match, TRBD1 (6 bases). Trimming shortened V by 1 base and J by 4 bases, and 11 bases separated the two germline ends. CDR1 and CDR2 (germline): SGHRS, YFSETQ. This CDR3 has 14 residues. The CDR3 nucleotides read TGCGCCAGCAGCTTGAGGCAGGGGTCCTATGGCTACACCTTC. Translation gives CASSLRQGSYGYTF.

V gene TRBV5-4 combines with J gene TRBJ1-3; no reliable D call. Germline CDR1 and CDR2: SGHNT and YYREEE (reference sequence). The length of the CDR3 is 12 residues. Trimming cost V 4 bases and J 3 bases, with 5 bases left between them. CDR3 sequence reads: CASSGDGNTIYF. In DNA form, the CDR3 reads TGTGCCAGCAGCGGGGATGGAAACACCATATATTTT. The entire variable domain, with the rest obtained from reference TRBV5-4 and TRBJ1-3, is as follows: ETGVTQSPTHLIKTRGQQVTLRCSSQSGHNTVSWYQQALGQGPQFIFQYYREEENGRGNFPPRFSGLQFPNYSSELNVNALELDDSALYLCASSGDGNTIYFGEGSWLTVV.

This clone has more than one count but fewer than ten. The rearrangement links TRBV4-3 to TRBJ2-1, with a possible D match to TRBD2 (6 bases). Germline lookup yields CDR1 LGHNA and CDR2 YSLEER. This CDR3 has 16 amino acids. V was shortened by 4 bases and J by 8 bases, with 21 bases between the two germline ends. DNA of the CDR3: TGCGCCAGCAGCCGAGTAGGACTAAGGGTAGACCATGAGCAGTTCTTC. The encoded protein is CASSRVGLRVDHEQFF.

The V and J genes are TRBV9 and TRBJ2-2; D gene uncertain. The germline V gene has CDR1 SGDLS and CDR2 YYNGEE. The ends were cut back, 0 bases at V and 0 bases at J, with 9 bases in the middle. This CDR3 region has 16 residues. As DNA, the CDR3 is TGTGCCAGCAGCGTAGTGGTGGGAACGAACACCGGGGAGCTGTTTTTT. It translates to CASSVVVGTNTGELFF.

The CDR3 sequence is CASSLYTLNYGYTF. The DNA of the CDR3 is TGTGCCAGCAGTTTGTACACATTAAACTATGGCTACACCTTC. The genes are TRBV28 and TRBJ1-2; D remains ambiguous. Trimming cost V 3 bases and J 2 bases, with 10 bases left between them. The V gene's germline CDR1 is MDHEN and CDR2 SYDVKM. The CDR3 runs to 14 residues.

This chain's CDR3 is CASSSPPEQYF. CDR3 DNA: TGTGCCAGCAGTAGCCCTCCCGAGCAGTACTTC. J is TRBJ2-7 and V is TRBV6-1; D is unresolved. Germline lookup yields CDR1 MNHNS and CDR2 SASEGT. This CDR3 spans 11 amino acids. V lost 5 bases, J lost 6 bases, and 8 bases lay in between.

This rearrangement joins TRBV6-6 to TRBJ2-1, with D maybe TRBD2 (5 bases). The CDR3 sequence is 13 residues long. Trimming shortened V by 2 bases and J by 8 bases, and 10 bases separated the two germline ends. Germline lookup yields CDR1 MNHNY and CDR2 SVGAGI (reference sequence). CDR3 loop: CASSYRGSDEQFF. The CDR3 DNA reads as TGTGCCAGCAGTTACCGAGGGAGCGATGAGCAGTTCTTC.